This T cell receptor (beta chain) was observed in a study of PD-L1 blockade in urothelial cancer. Clones were read by immunoSEQ multiplex PCR, and TCRdb kept only the in-frame ones, dropping some. The sample lists fewer than 40,000 clones, roughly 90% occurring once. This CDR3 has 14 residues. Germline V gene sequence: CDR1 LGHNT, CDR2 FRNRAP. V gave up 1 base and J gave up 5 bases; unmatched junction bases: 4. The sample was PBMCs, taken around atezolizumab (anti-PD-L1) treatment. The chain is built from TRBV12-5 and TRBJ1-2, with 7 bases that match TRBD1. The TCR sequence derives from a man between 65 and 85 years old with urothelial cancer. CDR3 DNA sequence: TGTGCTAGTGGTTTGGAGGGACAGTCATATGGCTACACCTTC. Protein: CASGLEGQSYGYTF.